This T cell receptor (beta chain) was recorded in a study of identical twins. Template switching (which added a universal primer site) was used, and cDNA carried unique molecular identifiers. TCRdb itself ran the 5' RACE reads through MiXCR, one entry per CDR3 protein. The sample has approximately 690,000 distinct CDR3 sequences; 6.1% are singletons. Many counts were recorded for this clonotype. The TCR was taken from a young man in good health. The sample was naive T cells sorted from blood.

This CDR3 is CSASGGADTGELFF. DNA of the CDR3: TGCAGTGCTAGCGGTGGGGCCGACACCGGGGAGCTGTTTTTT. The chain employs TRBV20-1 and TRBJ2-2; maybe TRBD1 (5 bases). The CDR3 covers 14 residues. Trimming took 3 bases from V and 3 from J, leaving 11 bases between them. Germline-derived CDR1 and CDR2 are DFQATT and SNEGSKA (reference sequence).